This TCR beta chain was recovered during a study of spatial heterogeneity in lung cancer. TCRdb reanalysed the 5' RACE reads using MiXCR and keeps one entry per CDR3 protein. The sample shows 48,000 or so distinct CDR3 sequences, roughly 5% of them seen only once. This clonotype occurred many times. Time point described: sample taken at primary tumor resection. There were approximately 69 donors, all of them untreated patients with early-stage non-small cell lung cancer. The source of this sequence is a male donor with early-stage non-small cell lung cancer. The input for sequencing was PBMCs, taken at surgery.

CDR3 loop: CASSPWDTPSYEQYF. The DNA for the CDR3 is TGTGCCAGCAGCCCGTGGGACACCCCCTCCTACGAGCAGTACTTC. This rearrangement joins TRBV3-1 to TRBJ2-7; D may be TRBD1 (6 bases). This CDR3 is 15 amino acids long. Germline CDR1 reads LGHDT; CDR2 reads YNNKEL (reference sequence). The ends were cut back, 4 bases at V and 0 bases at J, with 13 bases in the middle.